The following is a T cell receptor beta chain sequence with its context. The CDR3 loop spans 13 amino acids. V gave up 0 bases and J gave up 9 bases, with 8 bases separating them. CDR1 is LGHDT and CDR2 is YNNKEL in the germline V gene (reference sequence). Assay: immunoSEQ multiplex PCR; the TCRdb copy retains only in-frame clones and omits some. The table has roughly 180,000 clones, more than 70% seen once. The data belong to a study of blood T cell repertoires in COVID-19. Study-wide context: The study drew acute and convalescent COVID-19 samples from the United States, Italy and Spain.

Sequencing was done on a sample of PBMCs or T cells enriched from blood (not recorded which). This TCR came from a man aged 55-75 years who had recovered from COVID-19. The V and J genes are TRBV3-1 (or the pseudogene TRBV3-2) and TRBJ2-2, with D perhaps TRBD2 (5 bases). CDR3 bases: TGTGCCAGCAGCCAAGATCGAGGGAGGGAGCTGTTTTTT. This sequence encodes CASSQDRGRELFF.